This T cell receptor beta chain is from a study of cytomegalovirus exposure and HLA in healthy donors. Study-wide background: Early release data held 75 million to 100 million unique TCRs from HLA-typed donors.

Study-wide results and caveats: The study designated roughly 150 TCR beta chains cytomegalovirus-associated. Later work found most CMV-associated TCR beta chains apparently HLA-restricted.

Comments on this clone: Its cognate antigen is unknown.

The PCR ran on 60 Vbeta and 13 Jbeta primers. Libraries were prepared by immunoSEQ multiplex PCR; TCRdb keeps only in-frame clonotypes and omits some of them. This sample carries about 130,000 clones, about 66% of them seen once, and the ten largest clones take 1.5% to 2%. Germline V lookup: CDR1 KGHSH, CDR2 LQKENI. The CDR3 covers 13 residues. V was shortened by 4 bases and J by 0 bases, with 3 bases between the two germline ends. This chain links TRBV18 with TRBJ2-2; D is unclear. The sequence was obtained from a man in his thirties or forties in good health and CMV-seropositive. Input material: PBMCs. Here the CDR3 DNA reads TGTGCCAGCTCACGCGCGAACACCGGGGAGCTGTTTTTT. Protein sequence: CASSRANTGELFF.